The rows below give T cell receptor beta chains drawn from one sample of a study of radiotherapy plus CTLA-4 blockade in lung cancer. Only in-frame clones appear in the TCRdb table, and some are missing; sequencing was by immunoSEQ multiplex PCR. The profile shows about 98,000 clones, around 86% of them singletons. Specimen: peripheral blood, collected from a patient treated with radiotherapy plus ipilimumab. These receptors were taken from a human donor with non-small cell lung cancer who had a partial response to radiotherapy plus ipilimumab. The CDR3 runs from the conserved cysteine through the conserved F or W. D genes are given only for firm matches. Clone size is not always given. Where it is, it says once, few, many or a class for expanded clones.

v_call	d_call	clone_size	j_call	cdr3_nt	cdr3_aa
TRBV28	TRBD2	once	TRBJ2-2	TGTGCCAGCAGTTTACCTTCTAGCGGGAGAATCACCGGGGAGCTGTTTTTT	CASSLPSSGRITGELFF
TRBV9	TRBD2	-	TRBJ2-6	TGTGCCAGCAGCTCTGCGGGAGGCCACGCAACTGGGGCCAACGTCCTGACTTTC	CASSSAGGHATGANVLTF
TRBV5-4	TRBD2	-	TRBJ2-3	TGTGCCAGCAGCTTGAGTAGCGGGAGAACAGATACGCAGTATTTT	CASSLSSGRTDTQYF
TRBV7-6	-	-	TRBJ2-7	TGTGCCAGCAGCTTAGGGCAGGATCCGGCCCTCGAGCAGTACTTC	CASSLGQDPALEQYF
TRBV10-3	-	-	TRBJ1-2	TGTGCCATCAGTGAGTCTTTAAATGGCTACACCTTC	CAISESLNGYTF
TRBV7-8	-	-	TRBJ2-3	TGTGCCAGCCGGAAACAGGGCCTAGACACAGATACGCAGTATTTT	CASRKQGLDTDTQYF
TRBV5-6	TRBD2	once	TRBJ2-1	TGTGCCAGTCTTGGCAGCGGGAGGAACTACAATGAGCAGTTCTTC	CASLGSGRNYNEQFF
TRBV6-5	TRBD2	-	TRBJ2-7	TGTGCCAGCAGTTTCCGGACTAGTTCCGAGCAGTACTTC	CASSFRTSSEQYF
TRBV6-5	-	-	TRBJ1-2	TGTGCCAGCAAGGATCGGAGGTTTGGCTACACCTTC	CASKDRRFGYTF
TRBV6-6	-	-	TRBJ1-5	TGTGCCAGCACGAACGGAGGCCGGGGTCAGCCCCAGCATTTT	CASTNGGRGQPQHF
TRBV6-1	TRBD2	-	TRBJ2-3	TGTGCCACCTCATATAGCGGGACTAGGGATACGCAGTATTTT	CATSYSGTRDTQYF
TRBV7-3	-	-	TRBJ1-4	TGTGCCAGCAGCTTAACGTCAGGTGAAAAACTGTTTTTT	CASSLTSGEKLFF
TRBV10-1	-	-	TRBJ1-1	TGCGCCAGCAGTGAGGCGGGGGGGGGTACAGCTTTCTTT	CASSEAGGGTAFF
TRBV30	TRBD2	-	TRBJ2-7	TGTGCCTGGAGTACCGGGACAGCCCTAGCGGGAAGATCCTACGAGCAGTACTTC	CAWSTGTALAGRSYEQYF
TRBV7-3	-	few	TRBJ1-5	TGTGCCAGCAGCTTAGCGCGAGTCAGGGTATTTGAGGGCAATCAGCCCCAGCATTTT	CASSLARVRVFEGNQPQHF
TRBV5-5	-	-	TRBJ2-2	TGTGCCAGCAGCTTTCAGTACGGGGAGCTGTTTTTT	CASSFQYGELFF
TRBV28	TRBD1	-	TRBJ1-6	TGTGCCACCCAAGGGGGCAGGAGCTCCTATAATTCACCCCTCCACTTT	CATQGGRSSYNSPLHF
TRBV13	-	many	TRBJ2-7	TGTGCCAGCAGCAATGGGGGCCAATACGAGCAGTACTTC	CASSNGGQYEQYF
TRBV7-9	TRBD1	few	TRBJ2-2	TGTGCCAGCAGCCTTCAGGGGGCGCTCGGTCCCGGGGAGCTGTTTTTT	CASSLQGALGPGELFF
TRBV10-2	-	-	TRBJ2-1	TGCGCCAGCACCCCCTCGCGCATTGAGCAGTTCTTC	CASTPSRIEQFF
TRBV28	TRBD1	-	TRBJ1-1	TGTGCCAGCCTGCGGGACAGGGGGGGTGATACTGAAGCTTTCTTT	CASLRDRGGDTEAFF
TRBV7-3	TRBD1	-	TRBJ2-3	TGTGCCAGCAGCCCAAGGCAGGGGGCAGATACGCAGTATTTT	CASSPRQGADTQYF
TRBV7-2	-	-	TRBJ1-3	TGTGCCAGCAGCTTAGGGCCCCTTGTCTCTGGAAACACCATATATTTT	CASSLGPLVSGNTIYF
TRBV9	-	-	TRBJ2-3	TGTGCCAGCAGCGTAGCGGCAGGGGTCTCAGATACGCAGTATTTT	CASSVAAGVSDTQYF
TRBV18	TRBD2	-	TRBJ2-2	TGTGCCAGCTCACCAGGGACTAGCGGTAACACCGGGGAGCTGTTTTTT	CASSPGTSGNTGELFF
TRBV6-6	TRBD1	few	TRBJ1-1	TGTGCCAGCAGTTACGACAGGGTGAACCCTGAAGCTTTCTTT	CASSYDRVNPEAFF
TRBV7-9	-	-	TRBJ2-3	TGTGCCAGCAGCCCTCGGACTCTGTTAAGCACAGATACGCAGTATTTT	CASSPRTLLSTDTQYF
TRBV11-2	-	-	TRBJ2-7	TGTGCCAGCAGCTTACCAGGGGTCCCCTACGAGCAGTACTTC	CASSLPGVPYEQYF
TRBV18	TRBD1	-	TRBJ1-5	TGTGCCAGCTCACCACCAGGGGGCAACTCTGTTCAGCCCCAGCATTTT	CASSPPGGNSVQPQHF
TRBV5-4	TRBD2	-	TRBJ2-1	TGTGCCAGCAGCCGGGGTGCGGGAGCATACTACAATGAGCAGTTCTTC	CASSRGAGAYYNEQFF
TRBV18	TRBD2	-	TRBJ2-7	TGTGCCAGCTCACCTGCGGGACTACCCTACGAGCAGTACTTC	CASSPAGLPYEQYF
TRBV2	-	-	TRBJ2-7	TGTGCCAGCAGTGAAAGGGGCCCCTACGAGCAGTACTTC	CASSERGPYEQYF
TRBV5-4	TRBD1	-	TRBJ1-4	TGTGCCAGCAGCGGGACAGGGACTAATGAAAAACTGTTTTTT	CASSGTGTNEKLFF
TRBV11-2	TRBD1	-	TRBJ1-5	TGTGCCAGCAGCAGGGGGCTTAATCAGCCCCAGCATTTT	CASSRGLNQPQHF
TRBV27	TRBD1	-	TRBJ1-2	TGTGCCAGCAGTTTAGACTCATCCCCTTCGACAGGGAATGGCTACACCTTC	CASSLDSSPSTGNGYTF
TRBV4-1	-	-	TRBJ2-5	TGCGCCAGCAGCCCCAGAGGAGTACAGGGCGTGACGGAGACCCAGTACTTC	CASSPRGVQGVTETQYF